The clone carrying this TCR beta chain was picked up a small number of times. Its matching antigen is unknown. Recent vaccinations or acute infections were absent in the healthy HIV-negative adult donors. The data are from a study of shared clonotypes between healthy human individuals. Turning to the study itself: Three CD4 naive, three CD4 memory, two CD8 naive and one CD8 memory plate were used per donor. General observations from the study: Sequencing of the sorted subsets was shown by rarefaction to be incomplete despite large depth. Between several donors, naive CD4 clonotypes were shared at a level of around 4.9%.

Libraries were prepared by immunoSEQ multiplex PCR; TCRdb keeps only in-frame clonotypes and omits some of them. The table records about 980,000 clones, 70% to 85% of them present only once. This CDR3 is 14 amino acids long. Germline V gives CDR1 GTSNPN, CDR2 SVGIG (reference sequence). V was clipped by 2 bases and J by 5 bases, with 15 bases between them. The chain couples TRBV30 to TRBJ2-5, with D perhaps TRBD2 (5 bases). This TCR came from a man aged 18-30 years in good health. The sample comprised memory CD4+ T cells sorted from blood. The subset here: CD45RA-negative fraction. The CDR3 spells CAWSKDWGAETQYF. CDR3 nucleotide sequence: TGTGCCTGGAGTAAGGACTGGGGTGCGGAGACCCAGTACTTC.